This TCR beta chain was sequenced during a study of regulatory T cells in long-lasting Graves disease. Study outcomes and limitations: Between persistent patients, 2,500 to 3,500 public clonotypes were shared, exceeding the 950 to 1,000 shared between new patients. It was in persistent disease that TRBV28, TRBJ1-2 and TRBJ2-5 were favored. Small sample size may have lowered accuracy.

Relying on iRepertoire HTBI primers and Arm-PCR of CDR3 regions, the team built TCR beta libraries. TCRdb passed the multiplex PCR reads through MiXCR, listing each CDR3 protein once. The sample has approximately 230,000 distinct CDR3 sequences, about 18% seen once. This clonotype was observed many times. What it binds is unknown. Time point meaning: newly diagnosed GD, antithyroid drugs for less than 3 months. PBMC RNA was the source of the TCR library. It was an endocrinology department in Xi'an, China, that provided the patients. CDR3 length: 14 amino acids. Germline lookup yields CDR1 SGHKS and CDR2 YYEKEE (reference sequence). V dropped 0 bases and J dropped 6 bases, with 9 bases sitting between them.

V gene TRBV5-5 combines with J gene TRBJ1-4; D is unresolved. This clonotype was obtained from a female donor with Graves disease. The sample consisted of peripheral blood mononuclear cells (PBMCs), taken at new diagnosis, from a patient treated with antithyroid drugs. DNA for the CDR3: TGTGCCAGCAGCTTGGAGGGTATGGATGAAAAACTGTTTTTT. Protein sequence: CASSLEGMDEKLFF.